Ten or more counts support the clone carrying this T cell receptor (beta chain). Its antigen is still unknown. The CDR3 is made up of 15 amino acids. The germline V gene encodes CDR1 MNHEY and CDR2 SVGEGT. The V gene lost 2 bases and the J gene lost 0 bases, with 8 bases spanning the gap. It was by quantitative 5'-RACE with molecular barcodes that TCR beta libraries were made. Each CDR3 protein gets one entry after TCRdb re-called the 5' RACE reads with MiXCR. This sample has fewer than 550,000 distinct CDR3 sequences; 5.3% occur once, and the top ten carry approximately 4%. These data come from a study of CD8 T cells in ankylosing spondylitis. Study results and limitations: A motif in TCR beta, a set of about eight highly homologous variants, appeared characteristic of ankylosing spondylitis blood. Prior work had noted some motif variants in reactive arthritis blood and synovial fluid.

The receptor was derived from a male donor with ankylosing spondylitis. V and J are TRBV6-2 or TRBV6-3 and TRBJ2-1; unclear D gene. The specimen was blood, either unsorted or a sorted T cell fraction (not recorded which). The CDR3 nucleotides are TGTGCCAGCAGTTACCAGTCCAGCTCCTACAATGAGCAGTTCTTC. Encoded protein: CASSYQSSSYNEQFF.